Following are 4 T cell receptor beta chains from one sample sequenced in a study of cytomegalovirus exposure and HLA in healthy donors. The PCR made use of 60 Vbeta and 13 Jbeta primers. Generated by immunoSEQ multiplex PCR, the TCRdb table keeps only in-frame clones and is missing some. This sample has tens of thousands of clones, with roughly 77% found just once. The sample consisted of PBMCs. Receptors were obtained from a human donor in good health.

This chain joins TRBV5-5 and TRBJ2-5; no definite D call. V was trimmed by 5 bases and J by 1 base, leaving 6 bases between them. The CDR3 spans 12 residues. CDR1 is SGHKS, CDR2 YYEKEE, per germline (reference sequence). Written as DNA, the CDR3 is TGTGCCAGCAGTCCGGGCCAAGAGACCCAGTACTTC. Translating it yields CASSPGQETQYF.

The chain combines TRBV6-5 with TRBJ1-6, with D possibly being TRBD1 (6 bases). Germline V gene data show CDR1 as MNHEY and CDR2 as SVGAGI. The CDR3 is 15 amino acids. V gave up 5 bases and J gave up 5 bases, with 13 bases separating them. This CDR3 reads CASSRIQGDNSPLHF. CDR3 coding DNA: TGTGCCAGCAGTCGTATACAGGGAGATAATTCACCCCTCCACTTT.

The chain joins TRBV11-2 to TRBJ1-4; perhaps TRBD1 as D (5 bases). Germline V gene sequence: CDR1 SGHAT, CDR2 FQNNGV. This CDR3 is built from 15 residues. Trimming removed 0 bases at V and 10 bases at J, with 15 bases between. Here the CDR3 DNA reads TGTGCCAGCAGCTTAGATTCGGGGGGGTATGGAAAACTGTTTTTT. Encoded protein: CASSLDSGGYGKLFF.

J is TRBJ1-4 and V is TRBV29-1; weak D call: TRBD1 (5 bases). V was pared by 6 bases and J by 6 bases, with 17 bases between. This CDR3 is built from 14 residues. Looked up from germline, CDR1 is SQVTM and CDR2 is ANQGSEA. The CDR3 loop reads CSVTVGAPHEKLFF. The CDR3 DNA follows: TGCAGCGTGACGGTTGGGGCGCCCCATGAAAAACTGTTTTTT.